The sample holds a few counts of the clone carrying this T cell receptor beta chain. The antigen is unknown. These data are taken from a study of T-cell reconstitution after alpha-beta-depleted transplantation in children. Regarding the study as a whole: Reportedly, alpha-beta T cells present about two months post-transplant originated from several hundred expanded clones of graft origin. T-cell counts and diversity at one year post-transplant came mainly from newly produced T cells.

Using unique molecular identifiers, the investigators prepared the TCRbeta library. Using its own MiXCR run on the PCR reads, TCRdb lists one record per CDR3 protein. The table records approximately 630,000 distinct CDR3 sequences, roughly 13% of them present only once. The CDR3 covers 15 residues. Germline V gene sequence: CDR1 SQVTM, CDR2 ANQGSEA. With V trimmed by 2 bases and J by 0 bases, 3 bases remained unmatched. The rearrangement uses TRBV29-1 and TRBJ2-1, with 8 positions matching TRBD2. This receptor was obtained from a girl aged 2 to 9 with congenital amegakaryocytic thrombocytopenia, due to receive a stem cell transplant. The source material was PBMCs, sampled before TCRalphabeta/CD19-depleted stem cell transplant. CDR3 protein: CSVERSGSSYNEQFF. The CDR3 DNA follows: TGCAGCGTTGAAAGGAGCGGGAGCTCCTACAATGAGCAGTTCTTC.